The rows below give T cell receptor beta chains drawn from one sample of a study of blood T cells in healthy people across ages. MiXCR, run by TCRdb on the 5' RACE reads, gives a single entry per CDR3 protein. This table holds hundreds of thousands of distinct CDR3 sequences, around 25% found once. These data were also reused for a study on T cells of mothers and their children.

The sample comprised blood. The receptor source for this set is a boy between 10 and 17 years old in good health. CDR3s include the opening cysteine and the closing phenylalanine or tryptophan. Where a row states a size, it is once, few, many or the class of an expanded clone; other rows omit it.

clone size: few; J gene: TRBJ2-5; V gene: TRBV7-9; CDR3 protein: CASHSAVTSFETQYF
clone size: -; J gene: TRBJ2-3; V gene: TRBV29-1; CDR3 protein: CGVWTLPGTSRDTQYF
clone size: few; J gene: TRBJ2-7; V gene: TRBV28; CDR3 protein: CASSFLRGYEQYF
clone size: few; J gene: TRBJ2-1; V gene: TRBV4-2; CDR3 protein: CASSQDKAGAPNEQFF
clone size: few; J gene: TRBJ1-4; V gene: TRBV12-3/TRBV12-4; CDR3 protein: CASSLRRGDEKLFF
clone size: few; J gene: TRBJ2-2; V gene: TRBV5-1; CDR3 protein: CASRPGTGGTGELFF
clone size: few; J gene: TRBJ1-5; V gene: TRBV29-1; CDR3 protein: CSVGTADQPQHF
clone size: few; J gene: -; V gene: TRBV9; CDR3 protein: CASSALRPGGNEQFF
clone size: -; J gene: TRBJ2-2; V gene: TRBV21-1; CDR3 protein: CASSMGLANITGELFF
clone size: -; J gene: TRBJ2-1; V gene: TRBV29-1; CDR3 protein: CSVEGLADSYNEQFF
clone size: few; J gene: TRBJ1-4; V gene: TRBV7-9; CDR3 protein: CAIGSGYEKLFF
clone size: few; J gene: TRBJ2-7; V gene: TRBV29-1; CDR3 protein: CSVELGASGGLEQYF
clone size: -; J gene: -; V gene: TRBV6-1; CDR3 protein: CATLARLTSYEQYF
clone size: few; J gene: TRBJ2-5; V gene: TRBV2; CDR3 protein: CASSVRVWETQYF
clone size: -; J gene: TRBJ2-5; V gene: TRBV7-3; CDR3 protein: CASSPRAGGTQYF
clone size: -; J gene: TRBJ2-2; V gene: TRBV12-3/TRBV12-4; CDR3 protein: CASNLGGNTGEPFF